A single sample is the source of the 20 T cell receptor beta chains below, sequenced in a study of cytomegalovirus exposure and HLA in healthy donors. In the PCR, 60 Vbeta and 13 Jbeta primers were used. The assay was immunoSEQ multiplex PCR, and TCRdb's table has in-frame clones only and misses some. The table includes about 200,000 clones, about 75% detected once. Material for sequencing was PBMCs. These receptors originate from a man younger than 35 in good health and CMV-seronegative.

The CDR3 sequence: CACTRQGGDNEQFF. CDR3 sequence (DNA): TGTGCCTGCACTAGGCAGGGGGGTGACAATGAGCAGTTCTTC. The chain carries TRBV30 and TRBJ2-1; D is possibly TRBD1 (7 bases). Germline assignment: CDR1 GTSNPN and CDR2 SVGIG (reference sequence). This CDR3 spans 14 amino acids. V lost 6 bases, J lost 5 bases, and 17 bases lay in between. The whole variable domain, filled in from reference TRBV30 and TRBJ2-1, reads SQTIHQWPATLVQPVGSPLSLECTVEGTSNPNLYWYRQAAGRGLQLLFYSVGIGQISSEVPQNLSASRPQDRQFILSSKKLLLSDSGFYLCACTRQGGDNEQFFGPGTRLTVL.

V and J are TRBV6-5 and TRBJ2-3, with D maybe TRBD2 (6 bases). Looked up from germline, CDR1 is MNHEY and CDR2 is SVGAGI. Between the trimmed V and J ends, which lost 5 bases and 6 bases, there was a span of 9 bases. CDR3 size: 12 residues. The CDR3 DNA reads TGTGCCAGCAGTACCCGGGGGGATACGCAGTATTTT. This gives the protein CASSTRGDTQYF.

The CDR3 region has the DNA TGTGCCTGGACCACAGACCTTGGAAACACCATATATTTT. Its translation is CAWTTDLGNTIYF. The rearrangement links TRBV30 to TRBJ1-3; D gene ambiguous. The germline V gene encodes CDR1 GTSNPN and CDR2 SVGIG (reference sequence). Trimming took off 4 bases at V and 3 bases at J, with 10 bases between the two ends. This CDR3 is built from 13 residues. Filled out from reference TRBV30 and TRBJ1-3, the complete variable domain reads SQTIHQWPATLVQPVGSPLSLECTVEGTSNPNLYWYRQAAGRGLQLLFYSVGIGQISSEVPQNLSASRPQDRQFILSSKKLLLSDSGFYLCAWTTDLGNTIYFGEGSWLTVV.

The chain has TRBV21-1 and TRBJ2-1; whether TRBD1, the table's D call, matches the DNA was not checked. TRBV21-1 constitutes a pseudogene. This CDR3 spans 16 amino acids. This CDR3 is CASSLTAGYSYNEQFF. The CDR3 DNA reads as TGTGCCAGCAGTCTTACAGCTGGGTACTCCTACAATGAGCAGTTCTTC.

This rearrangement joins TRBV6-1 to TRBJ1-3; no reliable D call. The CDR3 has 16 amino acids. Trimming shortened V by 0 bases and J by 4 bases, and 13 bases separated the two germline ends. The germline CDR1 and CDR2 sequences are MNHNS and SASEGT. CDR3 residues: CASSEARPTAGNTIYF. DNA for the CDR3: TGTGCCAGCAGTGAAGCGCGCCCCACCGCAGGAAACACCATATATTTT.

The chain couples TRBV21-1 to TRBJ1-2. TRBV21-1 corresponds to a pseudogene. This CDR3 has 12 amino acids. DNA of the CDR3: TGTGCCAGCAGCAACTACAACTATGGCTACACCTTC. Translation: CASSNYNYGYTF.

This chain uses TRBV9 with TRBJ2-5; 15 bases line up with TRBD2. CDR3 size: 15 residues. V trimming: 3 bases; J trimming: 5 bases; junction bases outside the gene matches: 2. Germline values: CDR1 SGDLS, CDR2 YYNGEE. The CDR3 loop is CASSAGTSGRETQYF. CDR3 bases: TGTGCCAGCAGCGCCGGGACTAGCGGGAGGGAGACCCAGTACTTC.

CDR3: CASSIASAVVPNEQFF. The CDR3 coding sequence is TGTGCCAGTAGTATAGCGAGCGCGGTCGTGCCCAATGAGCAGTTCTTC. This rearrangement joins TRBV19 to TRBJ2-1; unclear D gene. Germline CDR1 is LNHDA and CDR2 is SQIVND (reference sequence). V was cut by 1 base and J by 6 bases, with 16 bases left in between. This CDR3 spans 16 amino acids.

The chain joins TRBV5-1 to TRBJ2-2; D unclear. Trimming removed 0 bases at V and 3 bases at J, with 12 bases between. Germline-derived CDR1 and CDR2 are SGHRS and YFSETQ. The CDR3 is 16 amino acids. The CDR3 DNA follows: TGCGCCAGCAGCTTGGGACTTTCCACTTACACCGGGGAGCTGTTTTTT. It yields the protein CASSLGLSTYTGELFF.

This clone was seen a handful of times. J is TRBJ1-6 and V is TRBV5-4; TRBD1 is a possible D gene (6 bases). The germline V gene encodes CDR1 SGHNT and CDR2 YYREEE (reference sequence). This CDR3 spans 15 amino acids. Trimming cost V 4 bases and J 4 bases, with 12 bases left between them. CDR3 sequence (DNA): TGTGCCAGCAGCCCTGGGGACAAATATAATTCACCCCTCCACTTT. It specifies CASSPGDKYNSPLHF.

As concerns this clone: Here the CDR3 omits its conserved ending phenylalanine or tryptophan, so a read error is the likely source. Because the CDR3's place on the DNA is in doubt, the DNA is left out and the CDR3 is given as listed by TCRdb. The V and J genes are TRBV5-8 and TRBJ2-7; the tabulated D call, TRBD1, remains unverified against the DNA. A total of 13 residues make up the CDR3, ends included. Germline CDR1 SGHTS, CDR2 YDEGEE. The CDR3 region is CASSRGQGELLRI.

The V gene is TRBV9, the J gene TRBJ2-3; the match to TRBD2 covers 10 bases. J lost 6 bases, V lost 2 bases, and 6 bases had no gene match. Germline CDR1 is SGDLS and CDR2 is YYNGEE. This CDR3 is built from 15 residues. CDR3 bases: TGTGCCAGCAGCGTTACGCTAGCGGGAGAGGATACGCAGTATTTT. Translation: CASSVTLAGEDTQYF.

The count of this clone is one. The chain joins TRBV18 to TRBJ1-6; 10 nucleotides agree with TRBD1. Germline V gene lookup returns CDR1 KGHSH and CDR2 LQKENI. V lost 2 bases and J lost 3; bases outside the gene matches: 7. The CDR3 runs to 18 residues. The CDR3 DNA is TGTGCCAGCTCACCATTGACAGGGGGCTCGGGCTATAATTCACCCCTCCACTTT. It codes for CASSPLTGGSGYNSPLHF.

The gene calls are TRBV19 and TRBJ2-4; 8 bases align to TRBD1. The germline V gene encodes CDR1 LNHDA and CDR2 SQIVND (reference sequence). The CDR3 length is 19 residues. V lost 3 bases to trimming and J lost 2 bases; unmatched junction nucleotides: 15. CDR3 loop: CASSIEGRGRVGTKNIQYF. The CDR3 DNA sequence: TGTGCCAGTAGTATCGAGGGCAGGGGGCGGGTGGGAACCAAAAACATTCAGTACTTC. Full variable domain (rest looked up from reference TRBV19 and TRBJ2-4): DGGITQSPKYLFRKEGQNVTLSCEQNLNHDAMYWYRQDPGQGLRLIYYSQIVNDFQKGDIAEGYSVSREKKESFPLTVTSAQKNPTAFYLCASSIEGRGRVGTKNIQYFGAGTRLSVL.

The chain uses TRBV6-5 and TRBJ1-1; tentative D call: TRBD1 (6 bases). The V gene's germline CDR1 is MNHEY and CDR2 SVGAGI. V shed 2 bases and J shed 11 bases, with 12 bases lying between them. This CDR3 has 12 amino acids. The CDR3 DNA reads as TGTGCCAGCAGTTACAAGGGACAAAGGGCTTTCTTT. It translates to CASSYKGQRAFF.

The chain has TRBV12-5 and TRBJ2-7; TRBD2 aligns across 10 bases. CDR1 is LGHNT and CDR2 is FRNRAP in the germline V gene. The CDR3 loop spans 17 amino acids. The junction had 10 bases not matched to a gene; V was cut back by 0 bases and J by 5 bases. CDR3 protein: CASGLVVQRGGVDEQYF. CDR3 nucleotide sequence: TGTGCTAGTGGTTTGGTAGTTCAGCGGGGGGGCGTCGACGAGCAGTACTTC.

The CDR3 loop reads CASSLGRNIQYF. In nucleotides, the CDR3 is TGTGCCAGCAGTTTAGGGAGAAACATTCAGTACTTC. The chain links TRBV28 to TRBJ2-4; weak D call: TRBD2 (5 bases). This CDR3 comprises 12 residues. Trimming took 2 bases from V and 6 from J, leaving 5 bases between them. Germline V gene sequence: CDR1 MDHEN, CDR2 SYDVKM.

The chain carries TRBV28 and TRBJ1-1; 7 nucleotides align to TRBD1. Germline assignment: CDR1 MDHEN and CDR2 SYDVKM. V was clipped by 6 bases and J by 5 bases; unmatched bases: 3. The CDR3 is made up of 12 amino acids. CDR3 residues: CASSTGVTEAFF. For the CDR3, the DNA is TGTGCCAGCAGCACAGGGGTTACTGAAGCTTTCTTT.

This clone was seen only a few times. V usage is TRBV5-1 and J usage is TRBJ1-5; D not certain. This CDR3 is built from 13 residues. The germline V gene has CDR1 SGHRS and CDR2 YFSETQ. V lost 0 bases and J 10 bases, leaving 11 bases between the germline ends. In DNA form, the CDR3 reads TGCGCCAGCAGCTTGGGGGGAGGAGATCCCCAGCATTTT. Protein product: CASSLGGGDPQHF.

The chain has TRBV2 and TRBJ1-4; tentatively, D is TRBD1 (5 bases). V was clipped by 0 bases and J by 8 bases, with 16 bases between them. Germline V gene data show CDR1 as SNHLY and CDR2 as FYNNEI. The CDR3 is 16 residues long. The CDR3 DNA reads TGTGCCAGCAGTGAAGCGCTTCGGGGGAGGCGCGAAAAACTGTTTTTT. It yields the protein CASSEALRGRREKLFF.